The source of this T cell receptor (beta chain) is a study of cytomegalovirus exposure and HLA in healthy donors. Overall study: Among about 200 million T cells, an earlier analysis found 117 million unique TCR beta sequences.

Healthy bone marrow donors formed the donor group. Study findings and constraints: According to the study, 180 or so TCR beta chains were cytomegalovirus-associated. In vitro checks showed that a few CMV-associated chains really do target CMV antigens.

This clone was detected a few times. As yet, its antigen is unknown. It was with 60 Vbeta and 13 Jbeta primers that the PCR ran. TCRdb keeps only in-frame clones here, not all; method: immunoSEQ multiplex PCR. The data contain some 170,000 clones, roughly four fifths of them seen just once; the ten biggest clones take up about 1.3%. This TCR was recovered from a man aged 55 to 70 in good health and CMV-seronegative. The sequenced material came from PBMCs.

CDR3 DNA: TGTGCCATCAGTGTTCGAGATACGCAGTATTTT. It is translated as CAISVRDTQYF. The rearrangement uses TRBV10-3 and TRBJ2-3; D remains unclear. Trimming shortened V by 4 bases and J by 5 bases, and 4 bases separated the two germline ends. From germline, CDR1 is ENHRY and CDR2 SYGVKD. This CDR3 has 11 residues.